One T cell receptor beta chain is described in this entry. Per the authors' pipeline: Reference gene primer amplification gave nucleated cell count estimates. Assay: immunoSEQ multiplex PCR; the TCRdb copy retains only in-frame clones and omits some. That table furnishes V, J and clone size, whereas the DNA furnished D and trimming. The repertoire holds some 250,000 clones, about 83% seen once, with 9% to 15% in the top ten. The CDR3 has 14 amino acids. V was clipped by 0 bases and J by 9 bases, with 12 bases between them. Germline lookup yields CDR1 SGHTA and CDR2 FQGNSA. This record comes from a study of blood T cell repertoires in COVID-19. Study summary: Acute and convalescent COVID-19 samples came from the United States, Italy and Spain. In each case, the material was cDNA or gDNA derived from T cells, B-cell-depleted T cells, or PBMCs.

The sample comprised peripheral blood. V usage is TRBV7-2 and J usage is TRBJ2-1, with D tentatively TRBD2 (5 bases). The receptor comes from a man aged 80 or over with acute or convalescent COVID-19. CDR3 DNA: TGTGCCAGCAGCTTAGCGTCGATCGCGGGTGAGCAGTTCTTC. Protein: CASSLASIAGEQFF.